This TCR beta chain originates from a study of cytomegalovirus exposure and HLA in healthy donors. Trimming cost V 1 base and J 4 bases, with 10 bases left between them. This CDR3 spans 14 amino acids. Per the germline V gene, CDR1 is SGHVS and CDR2 is FNYEAQ. Study observations and caveats: Sequencing likely generated an artifact that appeared as a cluster of highly shared sequence variants. Later work showed greater clonal expansion in HLA-associated TCR beta chains than in equally common others. The majority of CMV-associated TCR beta chains were reported as apparently HLA-restricted in a later analysis.

Details on this clone: The antigen remains unidentified.

Amplification used 60 Vbeta primers and 13 Jbeta primers. Clones were sequenced by immunoSEQ multiplex PCR, and TCRdb holds only the in-frame ones, with some missing. The sample contains 100,000 or so clones, less than 80% of which appear only once. The TCR comes from a man aged 35 to 55 in good health and CMV-seronegative. The sample taken for sequencing was PBMCs. The V gene is TRBV7-6, the J gene TRBJ1-2, with unresolved D. In DNA, the CDR3 is TGTGCCAGCAGCTTAGAGGGAGTCGGCTATGGCTACACCTTC. It is translated as CASSLEGVGYGYTF.